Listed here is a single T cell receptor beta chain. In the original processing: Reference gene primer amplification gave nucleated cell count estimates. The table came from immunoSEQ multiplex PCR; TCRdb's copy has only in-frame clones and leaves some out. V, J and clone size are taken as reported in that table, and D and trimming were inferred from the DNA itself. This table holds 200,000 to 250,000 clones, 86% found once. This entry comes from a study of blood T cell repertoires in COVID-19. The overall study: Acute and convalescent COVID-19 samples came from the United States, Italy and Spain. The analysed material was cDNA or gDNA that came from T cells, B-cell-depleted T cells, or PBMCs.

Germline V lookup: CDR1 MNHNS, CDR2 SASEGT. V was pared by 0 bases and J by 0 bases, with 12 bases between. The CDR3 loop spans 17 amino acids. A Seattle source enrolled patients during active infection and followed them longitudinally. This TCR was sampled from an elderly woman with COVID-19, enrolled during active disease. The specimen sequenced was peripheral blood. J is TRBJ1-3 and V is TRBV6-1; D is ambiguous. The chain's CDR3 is CASSEADPQSSGNTIYF. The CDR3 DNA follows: TGTGCCAGCAGTGAAGCGGATCCACAGTCCTCTGGAAACACCATATATTTT.